This TCR beta chain appears in the sequencing data of a study of technical replicates of blood from a few donors. Trimming pared 0 bases from V and 6 bases from J, leaving 21 bases between. Germline CDR1 is LGHNA and CDR2 is YNFKEQ. The CDR3 is 17 amino acids. Profiled with immunoSEQ multiplex PCR; TCRdb holds only in-frame clones, not every one. This sample carries about 62,000 clones, approximately 87% of them seen once, and the ten largest clones take roughly 5.2%. V gene TRBV4-2 combines with J gene TRBJ2-7; a possible D gene is TRBD2 (6 bases). The sequenced sample was PBMCs. The receptor was derived from a human donor in good health. Some clones in this sample may be carry-over from other donors' samples. CDR3: CASSQDYSAGGIFEQYF. The CDR3 nucleotides are TGTGCCAGCAGCCAAGATTACTCAGCGGGCGGCATCTTCGAGCAGTACTTC.